This T cell receptor (beta chain) was sequenced for a study of OX40 agonist ivuxolimab in advanced cancers. Study overall: Participants, 80% to 90% male, averaged around 60 years of age, ranging from about 23 to 79. Prior anti-PD-1, anti-PD-L1 or anti-CTLA-4 therapy did not bar entry, and more than 35% had some. The study's findings and limits: There were also nonresponders showing low normalized T-cell clonal expansion.

Worth noting for this clone: What it binds is unknown.

CDR3 length: 15 residues. V lost 4 bases and J lost 2, with 12 bases in between. CDR1 is LNHDA, CDR2 SQIVND, per germline (reference sequence). The method was immunoSEQ multiplex PCR; TCRdb's version includes in-frame clones alone and lacks a portion of them. The sample yields tens of thousands of clones, 88% seen once. The V gene is TRBV19, the J gene TRBJ2-1; perhaps TRBD2 as D (6 bases). The clonotype comes from an adult with an advanced solid tumor such as melanoma, head and neck, liver or kidney cancer. Sample: CD4+ or CD8+ T cells sorted from blood, taken in a trial of the OX40 agonist ivuxolimab. The CDR3 DNA reads TGTGCCAGTAGTAACGTCGGGGGACCCTACAATGAGCAGTTCTTC. Its protein product is CASSNVGGPYNEQFF.